The present T cell receptor (beta chain) was sequenced within a study of human T cells and chemical hapten exposure. Background on the study: DPC at 2% was the sensitizing agent, placed on roughly 2 cm by roughly 2 cm of upper inner arm skin. Alopecia areata, totalis or universalis was found in mostly female patients.

Per the original methods: The median was about 100,000 TCRs per sample, ranging about 20,000 to 690,600. From the RACE reads, TCRdb called clonotypes with MiXCR, one entry per CDR3 protein. The V and J calls were determined by TCRdb, not by the authors. The table records around 300,000 distinct CDR3 sequences, around 7% of them present only once. The study's findings and limits: Alopecia in all donors means immunity may differ from healthy individuals.

This clonotype came up many times. No antigen is known for it. Time point specified: patch test 1, 2 weeks after DPC sensitization. Treatment indicated: therapeutic diphenylcyclopropenone sensitization with weekly scalp DPC. The sequence was obtained from a woman under 30 with alopecia areata. Some clones in this sample may be carry-over from other donors' samples. The material was whole blood, obtained in connection with sensitization to the hapten diphenylcyclopropenone (DPC).

DNA for the CDR3: TGTGCCAGCACCCTGTTTGAGGGGCGAGAGACCCAGTACTTC. Protein product: CASTLFEGRETQYF. This chain uses TRBV7-2 with TRBJ2-5; tentatively, D is TRBD1 or TRBD2 (5 bases each). The germline V and J ends were trimmed by 7 bases and 4 bases, with 16 bases remaining between them. The CDR3 covers 14 residues. Germline V gene lookup returns CDR1 SGHTA and CDR2 FQGNSA.